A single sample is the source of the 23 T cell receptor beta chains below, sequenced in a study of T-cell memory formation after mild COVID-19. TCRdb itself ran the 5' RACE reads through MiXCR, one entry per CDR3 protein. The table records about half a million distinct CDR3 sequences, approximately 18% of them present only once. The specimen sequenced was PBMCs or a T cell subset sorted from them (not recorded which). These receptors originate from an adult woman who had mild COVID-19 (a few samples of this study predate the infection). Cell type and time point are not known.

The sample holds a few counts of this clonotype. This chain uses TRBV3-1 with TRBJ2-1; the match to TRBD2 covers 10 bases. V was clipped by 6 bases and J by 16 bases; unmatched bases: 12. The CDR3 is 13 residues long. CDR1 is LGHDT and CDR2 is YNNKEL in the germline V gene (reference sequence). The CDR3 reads CASSLPPGLAIFF. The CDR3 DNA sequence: TGTGCCAGCAGTCTTCCACCGGGACTAGCGATCTTCTTC.

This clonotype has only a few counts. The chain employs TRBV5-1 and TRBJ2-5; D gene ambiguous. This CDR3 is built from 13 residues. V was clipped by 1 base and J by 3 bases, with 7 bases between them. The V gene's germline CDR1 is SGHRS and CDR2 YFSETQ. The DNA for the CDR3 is TGCGCCAGCAGCTTGTTCTTGGAAGAGACCCAGTACTTC. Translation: CASSLFLEETQYF. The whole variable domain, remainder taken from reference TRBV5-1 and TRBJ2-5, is KAGVTQTPRYLIKTRGQQVTLSCSPISGHRSVSWYQQTPGQGLQFLFEYFSETQRNKGNFPGRFSGRQFSNSRSEMNVSTLELGDSALYLCASSLFLEETQYFGPGTRLLVL.

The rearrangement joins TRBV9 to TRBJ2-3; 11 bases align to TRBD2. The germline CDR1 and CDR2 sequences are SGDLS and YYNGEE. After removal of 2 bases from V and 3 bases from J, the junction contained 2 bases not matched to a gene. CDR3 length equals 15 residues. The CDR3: CASSVSSGGTDTQYF. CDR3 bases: TGTGCCAGCAGCGTCTCTAGCGGGGGGACAGATACGCAGTATTTT.

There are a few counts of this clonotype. The CDR3 here is CASRPGTGTYGYTF. The CDR3 bases are TGTGCCAGCAGACCCGGGACAGGGACCTATGGCTACACCTTC. The V call is TRBV7-8, the J call TRBJ1-2; 9 bases are shared with TRBD1. There are 14 residues in the CDR3. Germline CDR1 is SGHVS and CDR2 is FQNEAQ. With 6 bases clipped from V and 4 bases from J, the junction kept 6 bases outside the gene matches.

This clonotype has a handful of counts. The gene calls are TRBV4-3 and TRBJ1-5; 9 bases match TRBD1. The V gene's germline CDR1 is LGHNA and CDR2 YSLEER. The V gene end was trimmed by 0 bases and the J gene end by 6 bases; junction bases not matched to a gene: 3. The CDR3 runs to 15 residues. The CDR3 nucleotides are TGCGCCAGCAGCCAAGATACAGGGGGCTTTCAGCCCCAGCATTTT. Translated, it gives CASSQDTGGFQPQHF.

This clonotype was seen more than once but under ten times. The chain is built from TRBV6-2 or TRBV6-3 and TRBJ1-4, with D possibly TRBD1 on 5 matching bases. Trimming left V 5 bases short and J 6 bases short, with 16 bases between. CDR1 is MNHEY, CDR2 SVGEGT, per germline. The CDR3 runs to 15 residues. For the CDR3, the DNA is TGTGCCAGCAGTCCACACTCCACGGGGGATGAAAAACTGTTTTTT. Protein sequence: CASSPHSTGDEKLFF.

In DNA, the CDR3 is TGCAGCGTTGAAGTCGGGACAGGGGATGAGACCCAGTACTTC. This translates into CSVEVGTGDETQYF. This sequence joins TRBV29-1 and TRBJ2-5, with 10 positions matching TRBD1. CDR3 size: 14 residues. Germline V gene sequence: CDR1 SQVTM, CDR2 ANQGSEA. The J segment lost 5 bases and the V segment lost 1 base, leaving 4 bases of the junction unmatched.

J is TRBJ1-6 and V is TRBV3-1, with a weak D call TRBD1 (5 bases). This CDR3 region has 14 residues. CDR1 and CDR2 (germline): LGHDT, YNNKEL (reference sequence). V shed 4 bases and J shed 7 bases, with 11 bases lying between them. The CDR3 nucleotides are TGTGCCAGCAGCCCTACTAGACAGAATTCACCCCTCCACTTT. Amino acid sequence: CASSPTRQNSPLHF.

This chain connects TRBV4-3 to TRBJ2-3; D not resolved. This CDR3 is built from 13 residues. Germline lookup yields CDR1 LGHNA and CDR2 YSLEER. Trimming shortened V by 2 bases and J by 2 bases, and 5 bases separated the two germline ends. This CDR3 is CASSQTPTDTQYF. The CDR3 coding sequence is TGCGCCAGCAGCCAAACCCCCACAGATACGCAGTATTTT.

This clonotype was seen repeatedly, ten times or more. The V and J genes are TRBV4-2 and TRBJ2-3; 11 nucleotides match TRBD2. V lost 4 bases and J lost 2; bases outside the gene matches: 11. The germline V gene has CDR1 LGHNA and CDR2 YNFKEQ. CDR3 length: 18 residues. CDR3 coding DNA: TGTGCCAGCAGCCCGCGCCCCGGGACTAGCGGTCCCACAGATACGCAGTATTTT. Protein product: CASSPRPGTSGPTDTQYF.

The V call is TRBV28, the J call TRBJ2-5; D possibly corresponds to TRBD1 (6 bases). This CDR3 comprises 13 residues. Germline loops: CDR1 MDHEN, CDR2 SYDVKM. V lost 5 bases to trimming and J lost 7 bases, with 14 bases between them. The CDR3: CASSVTGFGTQYF. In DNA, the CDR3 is TGTGCCAGCAGTGTTACAGGGTTTGGGACCCAGTACTTC.

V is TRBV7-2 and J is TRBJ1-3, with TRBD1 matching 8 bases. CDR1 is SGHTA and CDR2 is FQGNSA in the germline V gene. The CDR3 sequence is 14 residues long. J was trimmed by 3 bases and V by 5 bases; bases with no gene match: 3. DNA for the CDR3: TGTGCCAGCAGCCGGGGACAGGTTGGAAACACCATATATTTT. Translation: CASSRGQVGNTIYF. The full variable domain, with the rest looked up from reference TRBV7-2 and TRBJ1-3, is GAGVSQSPSNKVTEKGKDVELRCDPISGHTALYWYRQSLGQGLEFLIYFQGNSAPDKSGLPSDRFSAERTGGSVSTLTIQRTQQEDSAVYLCASSRGQVGNTIYFGEGSWLTVV.

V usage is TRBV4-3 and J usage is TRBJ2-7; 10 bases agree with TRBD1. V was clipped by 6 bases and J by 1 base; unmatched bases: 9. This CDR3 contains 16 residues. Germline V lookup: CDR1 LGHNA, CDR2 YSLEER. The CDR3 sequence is CASRYSGTGESYEQYF. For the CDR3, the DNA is TGCGCCAGCAGATACTCCGGGACAGGGGAATCCTACGAGCAGTACTTC.

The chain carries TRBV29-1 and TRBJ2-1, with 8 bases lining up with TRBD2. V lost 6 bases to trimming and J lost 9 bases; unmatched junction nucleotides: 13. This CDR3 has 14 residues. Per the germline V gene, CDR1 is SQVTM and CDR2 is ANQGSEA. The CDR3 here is CSVVAGRAKGEQFF. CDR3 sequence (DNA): TGCAGCGTAGTAGCGGGAAGGGCTAAGGGTGAGCAGTTCTTC.

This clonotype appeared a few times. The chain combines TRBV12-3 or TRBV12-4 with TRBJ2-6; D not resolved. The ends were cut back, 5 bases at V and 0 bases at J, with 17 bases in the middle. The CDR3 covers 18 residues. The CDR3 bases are TGTGCCAGCAGTACGACGGGCGACCCCTTCTCTGGGGCCAACGTCCTGACTTTC. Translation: CASSTTGDPFSGANVLTF.

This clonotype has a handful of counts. The CDR3 coding sequence is TGTGCCACCAGCAGAGGGGGGGCTCTGGATGAGCAGTTCTTC. Translation gives CATSRGGALDEQFF. The chain employs TRBV15 and TRBJ2-1, with D perhaps TRBD1 or TRBD2 (6 bases each). In germline, CDR1 is LNHNV, CDR2 YYDKDF (reference sequence). The ends were cut back, 1 base at V and 8 bases at J, with 12 bases in the middle. This CDR3 region has 14 residues.

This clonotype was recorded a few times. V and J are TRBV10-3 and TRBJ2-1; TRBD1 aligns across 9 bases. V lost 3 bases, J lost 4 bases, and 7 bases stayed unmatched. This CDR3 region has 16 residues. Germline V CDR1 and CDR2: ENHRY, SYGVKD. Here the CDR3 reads CAISDPDRGFYNEQFF. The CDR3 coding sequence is TGTGCCATCAGTGACCCGGACAGGGGATTTTACAATGAGCAGTTCTTC.

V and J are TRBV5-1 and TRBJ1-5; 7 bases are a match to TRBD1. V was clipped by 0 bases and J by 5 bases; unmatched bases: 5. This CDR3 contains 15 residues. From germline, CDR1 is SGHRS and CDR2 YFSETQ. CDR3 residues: CASSLGQGFHQPQHF. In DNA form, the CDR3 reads TGCGCCAGCAGCTTGGGACAGGGCTTTCATCAGCCCCAGCATTTT. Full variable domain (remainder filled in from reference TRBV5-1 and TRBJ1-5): KAGVTQTPRYLIKTRGQQVTLSCSPISGHRSVSWYQQTPGQGLQFLFEYFSETQRNKGNFPGRFSGRQFSNSRSEMNVSTLELGDSALYLCASSLGQGFHQPQHFGDGTRLSIL.

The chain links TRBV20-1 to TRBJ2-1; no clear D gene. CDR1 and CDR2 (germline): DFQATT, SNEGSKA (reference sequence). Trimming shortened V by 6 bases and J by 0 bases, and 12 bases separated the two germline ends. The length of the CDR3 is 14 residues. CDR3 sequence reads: CSAIPLSSYNEQFF. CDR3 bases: TGCAGTGCCATACCGCTTTCCTCCTACAATGAGCAGTTCTTC.

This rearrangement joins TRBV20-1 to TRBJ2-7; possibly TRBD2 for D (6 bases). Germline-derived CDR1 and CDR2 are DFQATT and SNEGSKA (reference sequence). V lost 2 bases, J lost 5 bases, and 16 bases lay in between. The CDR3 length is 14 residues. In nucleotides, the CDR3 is TGCAGTGCTAGAATCCAGCGGGTTACCGACGAGCAGTACTTC. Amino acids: CSARIQRVTDEQYF.

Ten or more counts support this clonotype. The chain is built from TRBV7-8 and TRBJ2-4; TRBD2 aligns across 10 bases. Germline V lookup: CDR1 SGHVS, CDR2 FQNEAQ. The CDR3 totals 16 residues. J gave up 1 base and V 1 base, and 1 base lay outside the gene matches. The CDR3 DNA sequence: TGTGCCAGCAGCTTAGATAGCGGGAGGGCCAAAAACATTCAGTACTTC. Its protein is CASSLDSGRAKNIQYF.

The chain's CDR3 is CASNQQGRNTEAFF. In DNA, the CDR3 is TGTGCCAGCAATCAACAGGGGAGGAACACTGAAGCTTTCTTT. The V call is TRBV2, the J call TRBJ1-1, with 7 bases fitting TRBD1. The CDR3 totals 14 residues. Germline V CDR1 and CDR2: SNHLY, FYNNEI. V shed 7 bases, J shed 1 base, and the junction held 6 bases outside the gene matches.

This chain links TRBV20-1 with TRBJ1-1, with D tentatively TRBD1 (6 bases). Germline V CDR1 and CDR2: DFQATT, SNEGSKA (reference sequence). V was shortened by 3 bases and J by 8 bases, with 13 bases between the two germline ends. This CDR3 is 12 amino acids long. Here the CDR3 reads CSASRPGTEAFF. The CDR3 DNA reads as TGCAGTGCTAGTAGGCCCGGGACAGAAGCTTTCTTT.